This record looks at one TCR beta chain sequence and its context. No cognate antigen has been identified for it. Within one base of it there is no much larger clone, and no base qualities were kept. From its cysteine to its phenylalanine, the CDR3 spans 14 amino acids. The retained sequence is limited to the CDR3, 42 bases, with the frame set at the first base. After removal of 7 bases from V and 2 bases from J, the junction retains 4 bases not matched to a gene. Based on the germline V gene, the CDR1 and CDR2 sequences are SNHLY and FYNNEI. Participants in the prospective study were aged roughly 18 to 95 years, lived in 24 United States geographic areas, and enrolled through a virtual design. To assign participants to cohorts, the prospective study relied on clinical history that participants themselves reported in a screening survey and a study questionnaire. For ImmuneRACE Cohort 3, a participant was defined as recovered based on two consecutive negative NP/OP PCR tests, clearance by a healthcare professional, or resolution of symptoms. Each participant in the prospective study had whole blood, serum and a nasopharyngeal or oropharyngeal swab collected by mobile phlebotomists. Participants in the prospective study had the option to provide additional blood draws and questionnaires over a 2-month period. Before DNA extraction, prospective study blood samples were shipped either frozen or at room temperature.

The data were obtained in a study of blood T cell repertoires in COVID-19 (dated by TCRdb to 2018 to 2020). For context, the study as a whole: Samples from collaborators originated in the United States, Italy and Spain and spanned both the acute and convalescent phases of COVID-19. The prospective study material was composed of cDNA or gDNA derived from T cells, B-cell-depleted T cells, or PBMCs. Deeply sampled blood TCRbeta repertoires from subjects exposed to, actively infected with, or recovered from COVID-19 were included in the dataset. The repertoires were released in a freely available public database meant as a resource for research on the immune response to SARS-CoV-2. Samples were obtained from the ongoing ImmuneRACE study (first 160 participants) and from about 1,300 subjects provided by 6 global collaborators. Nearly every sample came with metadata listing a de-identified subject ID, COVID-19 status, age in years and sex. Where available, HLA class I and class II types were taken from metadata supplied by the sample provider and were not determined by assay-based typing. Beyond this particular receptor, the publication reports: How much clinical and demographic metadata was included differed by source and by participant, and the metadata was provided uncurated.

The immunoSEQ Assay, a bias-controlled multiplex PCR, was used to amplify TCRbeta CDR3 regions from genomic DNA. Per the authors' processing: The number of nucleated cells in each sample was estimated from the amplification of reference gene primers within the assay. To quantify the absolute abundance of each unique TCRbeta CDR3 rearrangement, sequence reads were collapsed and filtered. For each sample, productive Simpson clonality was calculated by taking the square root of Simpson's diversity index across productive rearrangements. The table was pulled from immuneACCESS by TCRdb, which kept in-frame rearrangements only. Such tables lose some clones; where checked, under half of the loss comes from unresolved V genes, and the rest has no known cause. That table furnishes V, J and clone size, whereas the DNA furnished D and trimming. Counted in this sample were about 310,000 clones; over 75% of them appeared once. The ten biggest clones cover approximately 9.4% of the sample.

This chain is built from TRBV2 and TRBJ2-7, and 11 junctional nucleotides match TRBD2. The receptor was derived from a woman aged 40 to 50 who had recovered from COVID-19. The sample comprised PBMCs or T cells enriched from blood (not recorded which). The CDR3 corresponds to CASIGTSGTYEQYF. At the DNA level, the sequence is TGTGCCAGCATCGGGACTAGCGGTACCTACGAGCAGTACTTC.